This T cell receptor beta chain came from a study of T cell responses to AZD1222 COVID-19 vaccine. Study details: Second doses that came at about 4 or about 12 weeks were put together. General study points: The study reported that nearly half of spike-specific TCRs target unmutated variant regions. Spike-specific TCR depth and breadth grew after two AZD1222 doses.

On this clone: No antigen is known for it.

This CDR3 has 13 residues. The germline gives CDR1 LNHDA, CDR2 SQIVND (reference sequence). Trimming left V 2 bases short and J 5 bases short, with 9 bases between. The repertoire was sequenced with immunoSEQ multiplex PCR; TCRdb's copy has only in-frame clones and lacks some. The sample records 150,000 or so clones, 90% being singletons. Sequencing was performed on peripheral blood, taken on day 0 of AZD1222 vaccination. The sequence came from an adult in good health. The rearrangement uses TRBV19 and TRBJ1-1, with unresolved D. CDR3 protein: CASSILGITEAFF. CDR3 DNA: TGTGCCAGTAGTATACTGGGCATAACTGAAGCTTTCTTT. The full variable domain, rest sourced from reference TRBV19 and TRBJ1-1, is DGGITQSPKYLFRKEGQNVTLSCEQNLNHDAMYWYRQDPGQGLRLIYYSQIVNDFQKGDIAEGYSVSREKKESFPLTVTSAQKNPTAFYLCASSILGITEAFFGQGTRLTVV.